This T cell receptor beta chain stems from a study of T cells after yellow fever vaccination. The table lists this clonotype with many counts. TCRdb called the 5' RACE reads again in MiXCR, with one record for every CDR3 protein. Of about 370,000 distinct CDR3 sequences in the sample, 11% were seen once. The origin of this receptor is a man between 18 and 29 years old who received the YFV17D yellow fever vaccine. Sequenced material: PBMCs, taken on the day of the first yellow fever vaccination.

CDR3 sequence: CASSFDRALAKNIQYF. The CDR3 DNA sequence: TGCGCCAGCAGCTTCGACAGGGCCCTAGCCAAAAACATTCAGTACTTC. The rearrangement joins TRBV5-1 to TRBJ2-4, with 7 bases that match TRBD1. Germline assignment: CDR1 SGHRS and CDR2 YFSETQ. V shed 2 bases and J 0 bases; nucleotides not matched to a gene: 5. CDR3 size: 16 residues.